Below, 6 T cell receptor beta chains from the same sample are listed, as sequenced in a study of T cell repertoires in cytomegalovirus infection. These receptors have no identified antigens. MiXCR, applied by TCRdb to the reads, yields one record per CDR3 protein. The data hold 800,000 to 950,000 distinct CDR3 sequences, with around a third observed a single time. The input for sequencing was cultured CD8+ T cells from PBMCs, taken from culture after CMV antigen stimulation. The receptors stem from a human donor in good health (CMV status not recorded). Some clones in this sample may be carry-over from other donors' samples.

Many counts were recorded for this clonotype. The genes are TRBV7-6 and TRBJ2-5; tentatively, D is TRBD1 or TRBD2 (5 bases each). The CDR3 spans 16 residues. Germline assignment: CDR1 SGHVS and CDR2 FNYEAQ. Trimming took 3 bases from V and 1 from J, leaving 15 bases between them. The CDR3 sequence is CASSLGQTGLQETQYF. DNA for the CDR3: TGTGCCAGCAGCTTGGGGCAGACTGGACTCCAAGAGACCCAGTACTTC.

The sample holds a few counts of this clonotype. CDR3 coding DNA: TGTGCCACCAGTCCCAACTCTCCGGGACTAGCGGGGACCCACTACAATGAGCAGTTCTTC. Protein sequence: CATSPNSPGLAGTHYNEQFF. J is TRBJ2-1 and V is TRBV24-1; TRBD2 agrees at 13 bases. Trimming took 6 bases from V and 3 from J; bases not matched to a gene: 16. This CDR3 comprises 20 residues. From germline, CDR1 is KGHDR and CDR2 SFDVKD.

This clonotype was seen a handful of times. The rearrangement joins TRBV28 to TRBJ2-1; 8 nucleotides align to TRBD2. Germline V gene lookup returns CDR1 MDHEN and CDR2 SYDVKM. This CDR3 spans 15 amino acids. The J segment lost 7 bases and the V segment lost 2 bases, leaving 7 bases of the junction unmatched. CDR3 sequence (DNA): TGTGCCAGCAGTTTAGTTCCGGGACTAGGTAATGAGCAGTTCTTC. Translated, it gives CASSLVPGLGNEQFF.

The sample holds a few counts of this clonotype. The CDR3 loop reads CASSLGVRPYEQYF. In DNA, the CDR3 is TGTGCCAGCAGCTTAGGAGTAAGGCCCTACGAGCAGTACTTC. The chain has TRBV7-9 and TRBJ2-7; D ambiguous. Trimming removed 1 base from V and 2 bases from J, with 9 bases in between. The germline CDR1 and CDR2 sequences are SEHNR and FQNEAQ (reference sequence). This CDR3 spans 14 amino acids.

V gene TRBV7-6 combines with J gene TRBJ2-3; D ambiguous. V shed 1 base and J shed 2 bases, with 10 bases lying between them. CDR1 and CDR2 (germline): SGHVS, FNYEAQ. The CDR3 covers 15 residues. As DNA, the CDR3 is TGTGCCAGCAGCTTAGTCGGAGACCCCACAGATACGCAGTATTTT. This codes for CASSLVGDPTDTQYF.

CDR3 residues: CASSATGDTEAFF. For the CDR3, the DNA is TGTGCCAGCAGTGCAACAGGGGACACTGAAGCTTTCTTT. The gene calls are TRBV2 and TRBJ1-1, with 7 bases identical to TRBD1. V shed 4 bases, J shed 3 bases, and the junction held 2 bases outside the gene matches. The CDR3 is made up of 13 amino acids. CDR1 SNHLY and CDR2 FYNNEI come from the germline V gene.